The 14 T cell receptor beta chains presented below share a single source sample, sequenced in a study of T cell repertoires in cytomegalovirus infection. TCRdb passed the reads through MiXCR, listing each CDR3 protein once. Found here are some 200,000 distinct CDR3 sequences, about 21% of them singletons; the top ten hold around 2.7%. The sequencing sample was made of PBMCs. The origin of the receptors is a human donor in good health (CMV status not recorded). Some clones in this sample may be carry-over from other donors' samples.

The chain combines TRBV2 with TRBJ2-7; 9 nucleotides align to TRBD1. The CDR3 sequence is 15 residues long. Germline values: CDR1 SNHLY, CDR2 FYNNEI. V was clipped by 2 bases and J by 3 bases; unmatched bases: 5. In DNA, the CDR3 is TGTGCCAGCAGTGAATACGGGACAGGGATCTACGAGCAGTACTTC. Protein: CASSEYGTGIYEQYF.

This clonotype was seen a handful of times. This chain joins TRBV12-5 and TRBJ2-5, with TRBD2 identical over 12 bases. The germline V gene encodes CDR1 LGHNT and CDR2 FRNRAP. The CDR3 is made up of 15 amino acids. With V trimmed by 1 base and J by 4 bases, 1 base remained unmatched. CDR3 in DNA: TGTGCTAGTGGTTTGGGACTAGCGGGAGTAGAGACCCAGTACTTC. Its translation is CASGLGLAGVETQYF.

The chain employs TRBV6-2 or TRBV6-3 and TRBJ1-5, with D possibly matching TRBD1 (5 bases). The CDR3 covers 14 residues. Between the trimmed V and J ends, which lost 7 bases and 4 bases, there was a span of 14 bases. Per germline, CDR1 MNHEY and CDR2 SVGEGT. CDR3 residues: CASTLGRRNQPQHF. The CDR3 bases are TGTGCCAGCACCTTGGGACGGCGAAATCAGCCCCAGCATTTT.

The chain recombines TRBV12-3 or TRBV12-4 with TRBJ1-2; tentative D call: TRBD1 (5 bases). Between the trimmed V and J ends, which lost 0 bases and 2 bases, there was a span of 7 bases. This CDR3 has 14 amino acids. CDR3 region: CASSLAGGNYGYTF. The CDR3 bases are TGTGCCAGCAGTTTAGCGGGGGGAAACTATGGCTACACCTTC.

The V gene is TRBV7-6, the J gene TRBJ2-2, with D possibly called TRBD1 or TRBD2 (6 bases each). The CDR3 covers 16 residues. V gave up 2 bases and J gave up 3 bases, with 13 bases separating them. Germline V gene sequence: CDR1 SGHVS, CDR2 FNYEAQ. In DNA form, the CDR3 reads TGTGCCAGCAGCTTACGCCTCGGGGGCTACACCGGGGAGCTGTTTTTT. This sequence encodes CASSLRLGGYTGELFF.

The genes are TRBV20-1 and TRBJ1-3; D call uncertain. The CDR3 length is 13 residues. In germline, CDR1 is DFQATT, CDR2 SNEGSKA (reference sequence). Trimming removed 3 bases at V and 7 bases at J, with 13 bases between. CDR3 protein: CSARGSEGNTIYF. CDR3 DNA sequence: TGCAGTGCTAGGGGGTCGGAGGGCAACACCATATATTTT.

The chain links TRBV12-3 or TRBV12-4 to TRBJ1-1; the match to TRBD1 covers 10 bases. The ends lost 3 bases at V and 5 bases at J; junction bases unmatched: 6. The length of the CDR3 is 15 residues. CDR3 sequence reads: CASSLGPDRGTEAFF. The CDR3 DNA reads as TGTGCCAGCAGTTTGGGGCCGGACAGGGGGACTGAAGCTTTCTTT.

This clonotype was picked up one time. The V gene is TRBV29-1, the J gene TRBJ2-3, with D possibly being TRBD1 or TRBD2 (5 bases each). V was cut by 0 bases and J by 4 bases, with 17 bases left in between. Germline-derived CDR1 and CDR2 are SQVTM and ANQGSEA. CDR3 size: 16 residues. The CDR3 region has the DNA TGCAGCGTTGAAGAATTGGCTCCCCGGGGCGCAGATACGCAGTATTTT. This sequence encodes CSVEELAPRGADTQYF.

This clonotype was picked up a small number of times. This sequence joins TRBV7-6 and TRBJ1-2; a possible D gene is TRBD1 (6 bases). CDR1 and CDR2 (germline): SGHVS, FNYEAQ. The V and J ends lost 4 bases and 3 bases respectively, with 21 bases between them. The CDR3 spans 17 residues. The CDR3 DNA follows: TGTGCCAGCAGCTCCGCCGGGGGGCGCGGCGAATACTATGGCTACACCTTC. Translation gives CASSSAGGRGEYYGYTF.

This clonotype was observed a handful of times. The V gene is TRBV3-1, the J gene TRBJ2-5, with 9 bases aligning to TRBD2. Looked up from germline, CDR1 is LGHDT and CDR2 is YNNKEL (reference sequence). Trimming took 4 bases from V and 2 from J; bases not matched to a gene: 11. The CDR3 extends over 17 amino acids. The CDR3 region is CASSRGGGRAGQETQYF. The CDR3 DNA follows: TGTGCCAGCAGCCGGGGTGGCGGGAGGGCCGGGCAAGAGACCCAGTACTTC.

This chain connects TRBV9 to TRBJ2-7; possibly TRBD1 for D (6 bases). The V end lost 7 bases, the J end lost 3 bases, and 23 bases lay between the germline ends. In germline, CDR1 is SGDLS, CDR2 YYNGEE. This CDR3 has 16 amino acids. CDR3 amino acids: CASVQGSIYSVYEQYF. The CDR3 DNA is TGTGCCAGCGTTCAGGGGTCCATTTACTCCGTCTACGAGCAGTACTTC.

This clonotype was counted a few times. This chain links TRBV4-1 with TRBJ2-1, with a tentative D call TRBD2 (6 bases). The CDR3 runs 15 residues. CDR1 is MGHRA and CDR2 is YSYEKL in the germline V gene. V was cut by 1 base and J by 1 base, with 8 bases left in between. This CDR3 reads CASSQGSGSYNEQFF. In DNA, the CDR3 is TGCGCCAGCAGCCAAGGTAGCGGTTCCTACAATGAGCAGTTCTTC.

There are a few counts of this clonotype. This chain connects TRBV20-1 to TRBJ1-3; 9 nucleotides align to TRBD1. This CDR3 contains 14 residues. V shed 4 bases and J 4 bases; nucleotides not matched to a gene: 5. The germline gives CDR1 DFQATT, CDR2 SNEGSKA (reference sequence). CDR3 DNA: TGCAGTGCTACCTCCGGGACAGGGGGAAACACCATATATTTT. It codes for CSATSGTGGNTIYF.

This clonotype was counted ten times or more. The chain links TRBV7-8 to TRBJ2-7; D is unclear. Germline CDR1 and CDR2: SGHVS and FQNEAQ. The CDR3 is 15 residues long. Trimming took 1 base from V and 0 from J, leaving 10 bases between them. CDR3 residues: CASSLGFASSYEQYF. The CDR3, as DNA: TGTGCCAGCAGCTTAGGATTCGCCAGCTCCTACGAGCAGTACTTC.